The 17 T cell receptor beta chains below were found in one sample sequenced in a study of T cell responses to AZD1222 COVID-19 vaccine. Clones were sequenced by immunoSEQ multiplex PCR, and TCRdb holds only the in-frame ones, with some missing. The sample lists 100,000 to 120,000 clones; around 93% were seen once. Specimen: peripheral blood, collected 28 days after the second AZD1222 dose. The origin of the receptors is an adult who received the AZD1222 COVID-19 vaccine.

Written as DNA, the CDR3 is TGTGCCAGCAGCCCCAGTGGAATGAACACTGAAGCTTTCTTT. Protein: CASSPSGMNTEAFF. The rearrangement uses TRBV7-9 and TRBJ1-1; D remains ambiguous. The CDR3 consists of 14 residues. Trimming shortened V by 5 bases and J by 0 bases, and 10 bases separated the two germline ends. CDR1 is SEHNR and CDR2 is FQNEAQ in the germline V gene (reference sequence).

CDR3 sequence (DNA): TGTGCCAGCAGCCCACGAGCCGACAGGGTTCTCAATGAAAAACTGTTTTTT. Translation gives CASSPRADRVLNEKLFF. The chain carries TRBV7-8 and TRBJ1-4, with TRBD1 identical over 7 bases. The CDR3 spans 17 residues. The V gene's germline CDR1 is SGHVS and CDR2 FQNEAQ. The junction had 14 bases not matched to a gene; V was cut back by 5 bases and J by 5 bases.

The chain recombines TRBV27 with TRBJ1-4; 11 bases are a match to TRBD1. Germline-derived CDR1 and CDR2 are MNHEY and SMNVEV (reference sequence). This CDR3 is 19 amino acids long. The V gene end was trimmed by 0 bases and the J gene end by 7 bases; junction bases not matched to a gene: 13. The CDR3 nucleotides are TGTGCCAGCAGTTTATCCCCGGGGGGGACAGGGGGTTGGGGTGAAAAACTGTTTTTT. Amino acid sequence: CASSLSPGGTGGWGEKLFF. The full variable domain, completed using reference TRBV27 and TRBJ1-4, is EAQVTQNPRYLITVTGKKLTVTCSQNMNHEYMSWYRQDPGLGLRQIYYSMNVEVTDKGDVPEGYKVSRKEKRNFPLILESPSPNQTSLYFCASSLSPGGTGGWGEKLFFGSGTQLSVL.

This chain links TRBV2 with TRBJ2-2; D remains unclear. The CDR3 loop spans 12 amino acids. The germline CDR1 and CDR2 sequences are SNHLY and FYNNEI. Trimming removed 4 bases from V and 12 bases from J, with 12 bases in between. The CDR3, as DNA: TGTGCCAGCAGTGTGACGAACGTGAAGCTGTTTTTT. This sequence encodes CASSVTNVKLFF.

The CDR3 sequence: CASSNTGGVTDTQYF. The CDR3, as DNA: TGTGCCAGCAGTAATACAGGGGGGGTCACAGATACGCAGTATTTT. The chain carries TRBV6-6 and TRBJ2-3; a possible D gene is TRBD1 (8 bases). The germline V gene has CDR1 MNHNY and CDR2 SVGAGI (reference sequence). The CDR3 length is 15 residues. Trimming removed 5 bases from V and 2 bases from J, with 14 bases in between.

The chain carries TRBV7-9 and TRBJ2-7, with TRBD2 identical over 9 bases. The germline V gene encodes CDR1 SEHNR and CDR2 FQNEAQ (reference sequence). Germline trimming cut 2 bases from V and 2 bases from J; bases unmatched to any gene: 4. The CDR3 runs 15 residues. The CDR3, as DNA: TGTGCCAGCAGCTTATCGGTAGCGGGGGCCTACGAGCAGTACTTC. Amino acids: CASSLSVAGAYEQYF.

This clone was found once. The genes are TRBV5-1 and TRBJ1-2; 7 nucleotides agree with TRBD1. The CDR3 runs to 14 residues. Germline assignment: CDR1 SGHRS and CDR2 YFSETQ. V was pared by 6 bases and J by 4 bases, with 9 bases of the junction left unmatched. CDR3 bases: TGCGCCAGCACCGTGACAGGGACCCCCTATGGCTACACCTTC. It encodes CASTVTGTPYGYTF.

This sequence joins TRBV6-1 and TRBJ1-1; TRBD1 matches at 9 bases. Germline CDR1 is MNHNS and CDR2 is SASEGT. The V segment lost 4 bases and the J segment 0 bases; nucleotides outside the gene matches: 6. The CDR3 extends over 16 amino acids. CDR3 in amino acids: CASSVPGQGLNTEAFF. CDR3 sequence (DNA): TGTGCCAGCAGTGTACCGGGACAGGGCTTGAACACTGAAGCTTTCTTT.

The V gene is TRBV5-1, the J gene TRBJ2-3, with D perhaps matching TRBD1 or TRBD2 (5 bases each). Trimming left V 2 bases short and J 4 bases short, with 11 bases between. The germline V gene encodes CDR1 SGHRS and CDR2 YFSETQ. This CDR3 comprises 14 residues. The DNA for the CDR3 is TGCGCCAGCAGCTTTCGAGTGGGGGCAGATACGCAGTATTTT. Its translation: CASSFRVGADTQYF.

The chain recombines TRBV29-1 with TRBJ2-4, with D tentatively TRBD2 (7 bases). Looked up from germline, CDR1 is SQVTM and CDR2 is ANQGSEA. V dropped 4 bases and J dropped 5 bases, with 15 bases sitting between them. The CDR3 is 14 amino acids. DNA of the CDR3: TGCAGCGTTGTGGGGGGGGCTCACGAAAACATTCAGTACTTC. Translated, it gives CSVVGGAHENIQYF.

The rearrangement uses TRBV30 and TRBJ1-1; 7 nucleotides line up with TRBD1. The V and J ends lost 5 bases and 0 bases, in that order; junction bases with no gene match: 9. The CDR3 sequence is 15 residues long. Germline V lookup: CDR1 GTSNPN, CDR2 SVGIG (reference sequence). CDR3 residues: CAWCPVQGLNTEAFF. The CDR3 nucleotides are TGTGCCTGGTGTCCCGTACAGGGGCTGAACACTGAAGCTTTCTTT.

This clone was seen once. The rearrangement joins TRBV7-8 to TRBJ2-7; TRBD2 matches 14 bases. The CDR3 runs 18 residues. The germline CDR1 and CDR2 sequences are SGHVS and FQNEAQ. With V trimmed by 1 base and J by 3 bases, 8 bases remained unmatched. The CDR3 sequence: CASSLEGTSGSAGYEQYF. The CDR3 DNA reads as TGTGCCAGCAGCTTAGAAGGGACTAGCGGGAGTGCTGGCTACGAGCAGTACTTC.

This clone was seen just once. The chain joins TRBV7-8 to TRBJ2-5; TRBD2 aligns across 8 bases. V lost 1 base and J lost 5; bases outside the gene matches: 12. This CDR3 comprises 17 residues. The germline V gene has CDR1 SGHVS and CDR2 FQNEAQ. The CDR3: CASSLVGSGVGVETQYF. The CDR3 DNA reads as TGTGCCAGCAGCTTAGTGGGTAGCGGGGTTGGTGTGGAGACCCAGTACTTC.

This clone was seen only a few times. The V gene is TRBV12-3 or TRBV12-4, the J gene TRBJ2-5; unclear D gene. The ends were cut back, 1 base at V and 5 bases at J, with 8 bases in the middle. CDR3 size: 13 residues. The CDR3, as DNA: TGTGCCAGCAGTTTAGTAAATCGGGAGACCCAGTACTTC. This encodes CASSLVNRETQYF.

The genes are TRBV24-1 and TRBJ2-3, with D maybe TRBD2 (6 bases). The CDR3 length is 17 residues. CDR1 is KGHDR, CDR2 SFDVKD, per germline. The V and J ends lost 4 bases and 5 bases respectively, with 21 bases between them. DNA for the CDR3: TGTGCCACCAGTGACCCCCTGGAGGGGATGGGGGTAGATACGCAGTATTTT. Residues: CATSDPLEGMGVDTQYF.

The J gene is TRBJ2-5, the V gene TRBV5-1; D gene ambiguous. CDR1 and CDR2 from the germline V gene are SGHRS and YFSETQ. The CDR3 contains 14 residues. Trimming took 0 bases from V and 1 from J, leaving 7 bases between them. The CDR3 DNA reads TGCGCCAGCAGCTTGGCAACCAGCCAAGAGACCCAGTACTTC. Encoded protein: CASSLATSQETQYF.

This sequence joins TRBV14 and TRBJ1-4, with a weak D call TRBD1 (6 bases). The CDR3 runs to 14 residues. Germline V gene data show CDR1 as SGHDN and CDR2 as FVKESK. V lost 0 bases to trimming and J lost 10 bases, with 12 bases between them. DNA for the CDR3: TGTGCCAGCAGCCAAGATCTAGGGGGAGGAAAACTGTTTTTT. It specifies CASSQDLGGGKLFF.